Listed below are T cell receptor beta chains from one sample, sequenced in a study of blood T cell repertoires in COVID-19. Sequenced by immunoSEQ multiplex PCR; TCRdb stores in-frame clones only, minus some. The sample has about 160,000 clones; 60% to 85% are singletons. Sequencing used peripheral blood. The receptors were sampled from a man in his fifties or sixties with acute or convalescent COVID-19. Each CDR3 is given with its conserved first and last residue. D genes are given only for firm matches. Clone sizes are given selectively: once, few, many, or a class where the clone is expanded.

>TRBD1|TRBJ2-1|TRBV27|.
TGTGCCAGCAGTTTATTACGGGACAGACCCAATGAGCAGTTCTTC
CASSLLRDRPNEQFF
>.|TRBJ2-5|TRBV12-3/TRBV12-4|.
TGTGCCAGCAGCACTCTTCAAGAGACCCAGTACTTC
CASSTLQETQYF
>.|TRBJ1-1|TRBV6-5|.
TGTGCCAGCAGCAGAAACAGGGAAGTTGAAGCTTTCTTT
CASSRNREVEAFF
>TRBD1|TRBJ1-2|TRBV27|few
TGTGCCAGCAGCCAGGGACAGTCCTATGGCTACACCTTC
CASSQGQSYGYTF
>TRBD1|TRBJ1-6|TRBV5-5|.
TGTGCCAGCAGCTGGCAGGGGGCGCCGAATTCACCCCTCCACTTT
CASSWQGAPNSPLHF
>.|TRBJ2-7|TRBV2|.
TGTGCCAGCAGATTCATCAGCGCCAGCTACGAGCAGTACTTC
CASRFISASYEQYF
>TRBD1|TRBJ1-2|TRBV5-4|.
TGTGCCAGCAGCCGGGACAGCACTTTCTATGGCTACACCTTC
CASSRDSTFYGYTF
>TRBD1|TRBJ1-2|TRBV3-1/TRBV3-2|.
TGTGCCAGCAGCCGAGGGGACAGGGGGCCTAGCTATGGCTACACCTTC
CASSRGDRGPSYGYTF
>.|TRBJ1-3|TRBV7-2|.
TGTGCCAGCAGCTTAGTTGGGGGGAGCTCTGGAAACACCATATATTTT
CASSLVGGSSGNTIYF
>.|TRBJ2-7|TRBV7-6|.
TGTGCCAGCAGCTTAGCCGCAGGTAGCTCCTACGAGCAGTACTTC
CASSLAAGSSYEQYF
>TRBD2|TRBJ2-1|TRBV11-1|.
TGTGCCAGCAGCTTGATATTTAGCGGGGGGGCCAATGAGCAGTTCTTC
CASSLIFSGGANEQFF
>TRBD1|TRBJ1-2|TRBV19|.
TGTGCCAGTAGTATTCTCGGACAGGGAAATTATGGCTACACCTTC
CASSILGQGNYGYTF
>.|TRBJ1-1|TRBV5-1|.
TGCGCCAGCAGCTCGATCACGGACACTGAAGCTTTCTTT
CASSSITDTEAFF
>.|TRBJ2-5|TRBV18|.
TGTGCCAGCTCACCTCCCCCCACGGCGGGACAGTATAGCCAAGAGACCCAGTACTTC
CASSPPPTAGQYSQETQYF
>.|TRBJ2-5|TRBV5-4|.
TGTGCCAGCAGCCGGGATCCGGACAGTTTTCAAGAGACCCAGTACTTC
CASSRDPDSFQETQYF
>.|TRBJ2-2|TRBV29-1|.
TGCAGCGTTGAAGCAGGGTCCATGACCGGGGAGCTGTTTTTT
CSVEAGSMTGELFF
>.|TRBJ1-1|TRBV18|.
TGTGCCAGCTCATCCTACGTCTTAGATGAAGCTTTCTTT
CASSSYVLDEAFF
>TRBD1|TRBJ1-2|TRBV10-3|.
TGTGCCATCAGTGCACAGGGGAACCATGGCTACACCTTC
CAISAQGNHGYTF
>.|TRBJ2-1|TRBV24-1|.
TGTGCCACCAGTGGATTTAGCGATGAGCAGTTCTTC
CATSGFSDEQFF
>.|TRBJ1-2|TRBV7-2|.
TGTGCCAGCAGCTTAGCCGGAGTAAACTATGGCTACACCTTC
CASSLAGVNYGYTF
>TRBD1|TRBJ1-2|TRBV18|.
TGTGCCAGCTCACCCCTCCGACAGGGGAGGGACTATGGCTACACCTTC
CASSPLRQGRDYGYTF
>TRBD1|TRBJ2-2|TRBV5-1|.
TGCGCCACCCAAGACACCGGGACAGGGGGCACCGGGGAGCTGTTTTTT
CATQDTGTGGTGELFF
>.|TRBJ1-5|TRBV6-1|.
TGTGCCAGCAGTGAAGCCGGTCAGCCCCAGCATTTT
CASSEAGQPQHF
>.|TRBJ1-3|TRBV2|few
TGTGCCATCATCTCGCCGGGATACCAAAACACCATATATTTT
CAIISPGYQNTIYF
>.|TRBJ1-6|TRBV25-1|.
TGTGCCAGCAGTGGACGACAGACTAATTCACCCCTCCACTTT
CASSGRQTNSPLHF
>TRBD2|TRBJ2-1|TRBV5-8|.
TGTGCCAGCAGCGTGACTAGCGGGGGTTACAATGAGCAGTTCTTC
CASSVTSGGYNEQFF
>TRBD2|TRBJ2-5|TRBV5-6|.
TGTGCCAGCAGCTTCGGGGGGGTCCAAGAGACCCAGTACTTC
CASSFGGVQETQYF
>TRBD2|TRBJ2-3|TRBV7-8|.
TGTGCCAGCAGCGCTAGCGGGGGGCCGGGAGATACGCAGTATTTT
CASSASGGPGDTQYF
>TRBD1|TRBJ1-2|TRBV7-9|.
TGTGCCAGCAGTTATAGGACAGGGGGCGTATTCGGCTACACCTTC
CASSYRTGGVFGYTF
>.|TRBJ1-2|TRBV6-5|.
TGTGCCAGCAGTTACGATGGGGCAGGGGCCAGGGATGGCTACACCTTC
CASSYDGAGARDGYTF
>.|TRBJ1-1|TRBV5-1|.
TGCGCCAGCAGCCCCGAGGGGGGGAGGACTGAAGCTTTCTTT
CASSPEGGRTEAFF
>TRBD2|TRBJ2-7|TRBV10-3|.
TGTGCCATCAGTGTAGGTAGCGGGGCGTCGGGCGGCGAGCAGTACTTC
CAISVGSGASGGEQYF
>.|TRBJ2-1|TRBV9|once
TGTGCCAGCAGCGAGGACGGAGGGACTGAGCAGTTCTTC
CASSEDGGTEQFF
>TRBD1|TRBJ1-2|TRBV5-1|.
TGCGCCAGCAACTTGGGTGGGACAGACGGCGGCTACACCTTC
CASNLGGTDGGYTF
>TRBD1|TRBJ1-2|TRBV25-1|.
TGTGCCAGCAGTCGGGACAGGGCCTATGGCTACACCTTC
CASSRDRAYGYTF
>TRBD1|TRBJ1-4|TRBV5-8|.
TGTGCCAGCAGTGAGGGGACAGGGGGATCGTTTAATGAAAAACTGTTTTTT
CASSEGTGGSFNEKLFF
>TRBD1|TRBJ2-3|TRBV29-1|few
TGCAGCGTTGAAGATACAGGGGCGAGCACAGATACGCAGTATTTT
CSVEDTGASTDTQYF
>.|TRBJ2-2|TRBV29-1|.
TGCAGCGTTGAAGACGGTAGGGAGTTTCGTAACGGGGAGCTGTTTTTT
CSVEDGREFRNGELFF
>TRBD1|TRBJ1-1|TRBV18|medium-sized
TGTGCCAGCTCACCGCAGGGGGCGAACACTGAAGCTTTCTTT
CASSPQGANTEAFF
>.|TRBJ1-1|TRBV7-2|.
TGTGCCAGCAGCTTACCAGGGTGGGGAACTGAAGCTTTCTTT
CASSLPGWGTEAFF
>TRBD2|TRBJ2-7|TRBV27|.
TGTGCCAGCAGTTCCAGCGGGGGTCTCGACGAGCAGTACTTC
CASSSSGGLDEQYF
>.|TRBJ1-1|TRBV12-1|.
TGTGCCAGCAACGGGCTCAGGGAAGGTACTGAAGCTTTCTTT
CASNGLREGTEAFF
>TRBD2|TRBJ2-1|TRBV6-5|.
TGTGCCAGCAGTTACGGGCAGGGAGGGTCAGAAGAGCAGTTCTTC
CASSYGQGGSEEQFF
>TRBD2|TRBJ2-1|TRBV10-1|.
TGCGCCAGCAGTGAGTCGCTAGCGGGGGGCGGCGAGCAGTTCTTC
CASSESLAGGGEQFF
>TRBD1|TRBJ1-4|TRBV9|.
TGTGCCAGCAGCGTAGCACAGGGGGCGTATGAAAAACTGTTTTTT
CASSVAQGAYEKLFF
>TRBD2|TRBJ2-1|TRBV19|.
TGTGCCAGTATCAAGAGCGGGGGGGCCTCCTACAATGAGCAGTTCTTC
CASIKSGGASYNEQFF